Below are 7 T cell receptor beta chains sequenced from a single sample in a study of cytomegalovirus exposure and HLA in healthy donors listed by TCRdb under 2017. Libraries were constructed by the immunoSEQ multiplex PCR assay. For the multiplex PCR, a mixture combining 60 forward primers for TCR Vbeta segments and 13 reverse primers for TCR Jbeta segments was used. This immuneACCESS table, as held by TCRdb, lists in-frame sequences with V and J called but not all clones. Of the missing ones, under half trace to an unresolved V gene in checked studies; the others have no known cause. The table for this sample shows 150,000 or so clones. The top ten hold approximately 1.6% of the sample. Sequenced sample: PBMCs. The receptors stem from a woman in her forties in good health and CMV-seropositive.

The CDR3 spells CSVGTANTGELFF. Written as DNA, the CDR3 is TGCAGCGTTGGAACTGCGAACACCGGGGAGCTGTTTTTT. The chain employs TRBV29-1 and TRBJ2-2; D call uncertain. Looked up from germline, CDR1 is SQVTM and CDR2 is ANQGSEA. CDR3 size: 13 residues. Trimming removed 4 bases at V and 0 bases at J, with 6 bases between.

CDR3 nucleotides: TGCGCCAGCAGCCAAGATCTTAACTCCTACGAGCAGTACTTC. This gives the protein CASSQDLNSYEQYF. The chain combines TRBV4-1 with TRBJ2-7; no firm D call. CDR1 is MGHRA and CDR2 is YSYEKL in the germline V gene. V gave up 0 bases and J gave up 0 bases, with 6 bases separating them. The CDR3 has 14 amino acids.

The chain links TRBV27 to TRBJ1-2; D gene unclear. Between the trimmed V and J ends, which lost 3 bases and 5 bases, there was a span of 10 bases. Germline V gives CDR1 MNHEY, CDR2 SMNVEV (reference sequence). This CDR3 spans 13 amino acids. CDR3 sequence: CASSFGPVYGYTF. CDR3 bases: TGTGCCAGCAGTTTTGGGCCCGTTTATGGCTACACCTTC.

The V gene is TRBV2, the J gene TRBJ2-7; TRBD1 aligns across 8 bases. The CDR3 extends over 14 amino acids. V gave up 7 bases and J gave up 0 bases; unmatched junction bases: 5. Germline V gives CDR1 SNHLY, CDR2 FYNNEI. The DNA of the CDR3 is TGTGCCAGCAATAGACAGGGGCCCTCCTACGAGCAGTACTTC. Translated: CASNRQGPSYEQYF. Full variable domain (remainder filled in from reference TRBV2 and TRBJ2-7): EPEVTQTPSHQVTQMGQEVILRCVPISNHLYFYWYRQILGQKVEFLVSFYNNEISEKSEIFDDQFSVERPDGSNFTLKIRSTKLEDSAMYFCASNRQGPSYEQYFGPGTRLTVT.

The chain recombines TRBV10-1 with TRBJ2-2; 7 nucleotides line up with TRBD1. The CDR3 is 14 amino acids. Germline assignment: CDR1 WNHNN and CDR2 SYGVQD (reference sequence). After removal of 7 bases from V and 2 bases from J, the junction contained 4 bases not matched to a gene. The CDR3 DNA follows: TGCGCCAGCATGGGGACAGAAAACACCGGGGAGCTGTTTTTT. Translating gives CASMGTENTGELFF.

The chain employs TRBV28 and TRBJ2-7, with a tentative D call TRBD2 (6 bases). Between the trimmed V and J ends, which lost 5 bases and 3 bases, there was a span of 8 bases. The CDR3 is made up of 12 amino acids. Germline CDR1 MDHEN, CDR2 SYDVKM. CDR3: CASSRTIYEQYF. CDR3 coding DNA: TGTGCCAGCAGTCGGACTATCTACGAGCAGTACTTC.

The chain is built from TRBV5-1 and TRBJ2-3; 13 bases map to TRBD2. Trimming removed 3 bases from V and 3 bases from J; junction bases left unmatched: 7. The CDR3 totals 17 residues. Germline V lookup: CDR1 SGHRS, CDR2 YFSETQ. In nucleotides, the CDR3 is TGCGCCAGCAGCTCTTGGACTAGCGGGAGTAGGACAGATACGCAGTATTTT. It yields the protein CASSSWTSGSRTDTQYF.